These 8 T cell receptor beta chains were all obtained from the same sample, sequenced in a study of beta chain features in type 1 diabetes. Antigens of these TCRs are unknown. Of the isolated RNA, all was reverse transcribed, and so the sequenced material was expressed TCRB transcripts. TCRdb's table, derived via immunoSEQ multiplex PCR, lists solely in-frame clones and lacks some. The sample lists more than 200,000 clones, roughly 17% occurring once. General study findings and limits: In every one of the four CD4+ subsets, TCRB CDR3s were moderately but significantly shorter in Type 1 diabetes patients.

The sequenced sample consisted of naive CD4+ T cells from blood. These receptors originate from a man aged 30 to 39 with type 1 diabetes.

The genes are TRBV18 and TRBJ2-3, with D uncertain. In germline, CDR1 is KGHSH, CDR2 LQKENI. The CDR3 length is 15 residues. V was shortened by 4 bases and J by 0 bases, with 11 bases between the two germline ends. The CDR3 loop reads CASSRIADSTDTQYF. The CDR3 bases are TGTGCCAGCTCACGAATCGCGGATAGCACAGATACGCAGTATTTT.

CDR3 sequence: CASSFVAGNTEAFF. Here the CDR3 DNA reads TGTGCCAGCAGCTTCGTGGCGGGGAACACTGAAGCTTTCTTT. The chain employs TRBV7-9 and TRBJ1-1; no clear D gene. The CDR3 contains 14 residues. With 3 bases removed from V and 1 base from J, the gap between germline ends came to 9 bases. Looked up from germline, CDR1 is SEHNR and CDR2 is FQNEAQ (reference sequence).

The CDR3, as DNA: TGTGCCAGCAGCAAAGCCTACGAGCAGTACTTC. Amino acids: CASSKAYEQYF. The J gene is TRBJ2-7, the V gene TRBV7-9; D call uncertain. Germline loops: CDR1 SEHNR, CDR2 FQNEAQ (reference sequence). V was pared by 5 bases and J by 2 bases, with 4 bases between. The CDR3 has 11 amino acids.

The gene calls are TRBV15 and TRBJ2-7; D is unclear. CDR3 length equals 15 residues. Germline V gene data show CDR1 as LNHNV and CDR2 as YYDKDF (reference sequence). V was pared by 0 bases and J by 2 bases, with 11 bases between. The CDR3 protein is CATSRDWSVTYEQYF. DNA of the CDR3: TGTGCCACCAGCAGAGATTGGTCCGTAACCTACGAGCAGTACTTC.

A remark on this clone: At one end, the junction sequence differs from germline, possibly due to a read error. The gene calls are TRBV25-1 and TRBJ2-3; D gene uncertain. This CDR3 has 12 amino acids. Looked up from germline, CDR1 is MGHDK and CDR2 is SYGVNS. CDR3 in amino acids: CASRESAHTQYF. Written as DNA, the CDR3 is TGTGCCAGCAGAGAATCGGCCCATACGCAGTATTTT.

The chain links TRBV29-1 to TRBJ2-5; D is ambiguous. The V gene's germline CDR1 is SQVTM and CDR2 ANQGSEA. The ends were cut back, 2 bases at V and 1 base at J, with 5 bases in the middle. The length of the CDR3 is 12 residues. The CDR3 region is CSVEPVQETQYF. CDR3 in DNA: TGCAGCGTTGAACCGGTCCAAGAGACCCAGTACTTC.

The V and J genes are TRBV29-1 and TRBJ1-1, with TRBD1 identical over 7 bases. The CDR3 totals 17 residues. V lost 3 bases to trimming and J lost 2 bases; unmatched junction nucleotides: 15. Germline values: CDR1 SQVTM, CDR2 ANQGSEA. The CDR3 nucleotides read TGCAGCGTTGACGCTACGCCTCGGGACAGATCAAACACTGAAGCTTTCTTT. Its protein product is CSVDATPRDRSNTEAFF.

The sample holds a few counts of this clone. V and J are TRBV28 and TRBJ1-1; D ambiguous. Per germline, CDR1 MDHEN and CDR2 SYDVKM. The V and J ends lost 2 bases and 2 bases respectively, with 9 bases between them. This CDR3 comprises 14 residues. The CDR3 sequence is CASSLPPANTEAFF. DNA for the CDR3: TGTGCCAGCAGTTTACCCCCAGCTAACACTGAAGCTTTCTTT. Filled out from reference TRBV28 and TRBJ1-1, the complete variable domain reads DVKVTQSSRYLVKRTGEKVFLECVQDMDHENMFWYRQDPGLGLRLIYFSYDVKMKEKGDIPEGYSVSREKKERFSLILESASTNQTSMYLCASSLPPANTEAFFGQGTRLTVV.